The 22 T cell receptor beta chains below all came from one sample that was sequenced in a study of glioma-infiltrating T cells after dendritic cell vaccination. Method: immunoSEQ multiplex PCR; TCRdb's copy keeps in-frame clones and lacks some. The profile shows about 38,000 clones, roughly 79% of them singletons. Sequencing used blood, obtained before dendritic cell vaccination. These receptor sequences come from a human donor with glioblastoma.

The chain joins TRBV12-5 to TRBJ2-1; the D is unclear. Germline V gene data show CDR1 as LGHNT and CDR2 as FRNRAP. Trimming left V 5 bases short and J 13 bases short, with 15 bases between. The CDR3 runs to 12 residues. The chain's CDR3 is CASGPPESYQFF. For the CDR3, the DNA is TGTGCTAGTGGTCCCCCGGAGTCTTATCAGTTCTTC.

The genes are TRBV7-2 and TRBJ2-5; D might be TRBD2 (6 bases). Germline V gene data show CDR1 as SGHTA and CDR2 as FQGNSA. Trimming removed 3 bases at V and 5 bases at J, with 10 bases between. The CDR3 is 13 amino acids. CDR3 bases: TGTGCCAGCAGCTTTAGCAGCGGGGAGACCCAGTACTTC. Translation: CASSFSSGETQYF. The full variable domain, rest sourced from reference TRBV7-2 and TRBJ2-5, is GAGVSQSPSNKVTEKGKDVELRCDPISGHTALYWYRQSLGQGLEFLIYFQGNSAPDKSGLPSDRFSAERTGGSVSTLTIQRTQQEDSAVYLCASSFSSGETQYFGPGTRLLVL.

This chain uses TRBV21-1 with TRBJ2-5; the table calls TRBD1, which could not be checked here. TRBV21-1 is listed as a pseudogene. This CDR3 has 17 amino acids. The CDR3 spells CASSKACWGDREETQYF. The CDR3 coding sequence is TGTGCCAGCAGCAAAGCTTGCTGGGGGGACAGGGAAGAGACCCAGTACTTC.

The CDR3 coding sequence is TGTGCCAGCAGCCCTCAGGGACAGGGGGCCGGCACTGAAGCTTTCTTT. Translated: CASSPQGQGAGTEAFF. V and J are TRBV7-9 and TRBJ1-1; 12 bases map to TRBD1. Trimming cost V 5 bases and J 4 bases; bases outside gene matches: 8. CDR1 and CDR2 (germline): SEHNR, FQNEAQ (reference sequence). This CDR3 spans 16 amino acids.

This chain links TRBV1 with TRBJ2-5; the table assigns TRBD2, which was not confirmed against the DNA. TRBV1 has pseudogene status. This CDR3 region has 16 residues. In DNA, the CDR3 is TGCACCAGCAGCGCGATTAGCGGGGGGGCGGTAGAGACCCAGTACTTC. Protein: CTSSAISGGAVETQYF.

The CDR3 spells CASSLTRGIGFEQYF. CDR3 DNA: TGTGCCAGCAGTCTGACCCGGGGGATCGGGTTCGAGCAGTACTTC. The gene calls are TRBV27 and TRBJ2-7; D possibly corresponds to TRBD2 (6 bases). Germline CDR1 is MNHEY and CDR2 is SMNVEV (reference sequence). Between the trimmed V and J ends, which lost 5 bases and 6 bases, there was a span of 20 bases. The CDR3 consists of 15 residues.

This chain uses TRBV11-2 with TRBJ1-1; 9 nucleotides align to TRBD1. V shed 5 bases, J shed 4 bases, and the junction held 8 bases outside the gene matches. This CDR3 has 15 residues. The V gene's germline CDR1 is SGHAT and CDR2 FQNNGV. This CDR3 is CASSPGQGWGTEAFF. The CDR3 DNA sequence: TGTGCCAGCAGCCCGGGACAGGGTTGGGGCACTGAAGCTTTCTTT. Based on the CDR3 plus reference TRBV11-2 and TRBJ1-1, the full variable domain is EAGVAQSPRYKIIEKRQSVAFWCNPISGHATLYWYQQILGQGPKLLIQFQNNGVVDDSQLPKDRFSAERLKGVDSTLKIQPAKLEDSAVYLCASSPGQGWGTEAFFGQGTRLTVV.

This chain joins TRBV10-2 and TRBJ2-5, with TRBD2 matching over 12 bases. V trimming: 3 bases; J trimming: 5 bases; junction bases outside the gene matches: 4. Germline V gene lookup returns CDR1 WSHSY and CDR2 SAAADI. CDR3 length equals 15 residues. CDR3 sequence reads: CASSEGLAGGETQYF. CDR3 in DNA: TGCGCCAGCAGTGAAGGGCTAGCGGGGGGGGAGACCCAGTACTTC.

The V call is TRBV4-2, the J call TRBJ2-1; D possibly corresponds to TRBD2 (6 bases). V gave up 5 bases and J gave up 7 bases, with 27 bases separating them. The CDR3 has 18 residues. Germline CDR1 and CDR2: LGHNA and YNFKEQ. The CDR3 region has the DNA TGTGCCAGCAGCAGAACCCCCCTATGGAGGGATAATAGGAATGAGCAGTTCTTC. This encodes CASSRTPLWRDNRNEQFF.

V and J are TRBV18 and TRBJ1-1, with D maybe TRBD1 (6 bases). The CDR3 length is 14 residues. V lost 5 bases to trimming and J lost 1 base, with 11 bases between them. CDR1 is KGHSH and CDR2 is LQKENI in the germline V gene. The CDR3 DNA sequence: TGTGCCAGCTCAGTACAGGGTCAGAACACTGAAGCTTTCTTT. Residues: CASSVQGQNTEAFF.

V usage is TRBV11-3 and J usage is TRBJ2-2; 7 bases are shared with TRBD1. CDR3 size: 15 residues. With 4 bases clipped from V and 6 bases from J, the junction kept 8 bases outside the gene matches. CDR1 and CDR2 from the germline V gene are SGHNT and YENEEA. DNA of the CDR3: TGTGCCAGCAGCTCCCGACAGGGTAGGGCCGGGGAGCTGTTTTTT. Translating it yields CASSSRQGRAGELFF. Filled out from reference TRBV11-3 and TRBJ2-2, the complete variable domain reads EAGVVQSPRYKIIEKKQPVAFWCNPISGHNTLYWYLQNLGQGPELLIRYENEEAVDDSQLPKDRFSAERLKGVDSTLKIQPAELGDSAVYLCASSSRQGRAGELFFGEGSRLTVL.

This chain joins TRBV7-3 and TRBJ2-2; 7 bases align to TRBD1. CDR1 is SGHTA, CDR2 FQGTGA, per germline. After removal of 0 bases from V and 4 bases from J, the junction contained 2 bases not matched to a gene. This CDR3 contains 15 residues. The CDR3: CASSLTPGGTGELFF. As DNA, the CDR3 is TGTGCCAGCAGCTTAACGCCAGGGGGCACCGGGGAGCTGTTTTTT.

The genes are TRBV25-1 and TRBJ2-7; 11 nucleotides match TRBD2. Germline V gives CDR1 MGHDK, CDR2 SYGVNS. V shed 6 bases, J shed 12 bases, and the junction held 10 bases outside the gene matches. This CDR3 has 13 amino acids. CDR3 bases: TGTGCCAGCAGATCATCTAGCGGGGGGCCCTCGTACTTC. Amino acid sequence: CASRSSSGGPSYF.

The count of this clone is one. The V call is TRBV19, the J call TRBJ2-3, with a tentative D call TRBD1 (6 bases). Germline V gene lookup returns CDR1 LNHDA and CDR2 SQIVND (reference sequence). Trimming cost V 5 bases and J 5 bases, with 11 bases left between them. This CDR3 region has 13 residues. Here the CDR3 DNA reads TGTGCCAGTAGTCCAGGGACACTAGATACGCAGTATTTT. It codes for CASSPGTLDTQYF.

The V gene is TRBV7-9, the J gene TRBJ2-3; D is perhaps TRBD2 (5 bases). The CDR3 spans 14 residues. Germline V gene sequence: CDR1 SEHNR, CDR2 FQNEAQ (reference sequence). Deletions cut 8 bases from V and 0 bases from J, with 12 bases between. CDR3: CASAGLTSTDTQYF. As DNA, the CDR3 is TGTGCCAGCGCGGGTTTAACGAGCACAGATACGCAGTATTTT.

The chain carries TRBV9 and TRBJ1-1, with 9 bases lining up with TRBD1. The CDR3 totals 19 residues. CDR1 and CDR2 from the germline V gene are SGDLS and YYNGEE. Trimming cost V 3 bases and J 3 bases; bases outside gene matches: 18. The CDR3 nucleotides are TGTGCCAGCAGCGGTAAAGGGGGGACAGGGACGTTCGTAGACACTGAAGCTTTCTTT. Translated, it gives CASSGKGGTGTFVDTEAFF. The complete variable domain, with remaining parts taken from reference TRBV9 and TRBJ1-1, reads DSGVTQTPKHLITATGQRVTLRCSPRSGDLSVYWYQQSLDQGLQFLIQYYNGEERAKGNILERFSAQQFPDLHSELNLSSLELGDSALYFCASSGKGGTGTFVDTEAFFGQGTRLTVV.

The chain has TRBV7-2 and TRBJ2-3, with a possible D match to TRBD2 (5 bases). The ends were cut back, 4 bases at V and 7 bases at J, with 15 bases in the middle. The germline CDR1 and CDR2 sequences are SGHTA and FQGNSA. CDR3 length equals 14 residues. The CDR3 DNA reads as TGTGCCAGCAGCTCCCCAGCACGGGGAAATACGCAGTATTTT. It yields the protein CASSSPARGNTQYF. The entire variable domain, with the rest obtained from reference TRBV7-2 and TRBJ2-3, is as follows: GAGVSQSPSNKVTEKGKDVELRCDPISGHTALYWYRQSLGQGLEFLIYFQGNSAPDKSGLPSDRFSAERTGGSVSTLTIQRTQQEDSAVYLCASSSPARGNTQYFGPGTRLTVL.

The V gene is TRBV9, the J gene TRBJ2-5; 8 bases line up with TRBD2. J gave up 1 base and V 0 bases, and 5 bases lay outside the gene matches. The CDR3 sequence is 16 residues long. The germline V gene has CDR1 SGDLS and CDR2 YYNGEE. The CDR3 spells CASSVEGGGIQETQYF. In DNA form, the CDR3 reads TGTGCCAGCAGCGTAGAAGGCGGGGGGATCCAAGAGACCCAGTACTTC.

This clone was recorded once. The J gene is TRBJ2-1, the V gene TRBV11-3; TRBD2 agrees at 8 bases. J gave up 6 bases and V 5 bases, and 12 bases lay outside the gene matches. CDR1 is SGHNT and CDR2 is YENEEA in the germline V gene. This CDR3 comprises 16 residues. Written as DNA, the CDR3 is TGTGCCAGCAGCCCCTCCGGGACTAGGGGTCGCAATGAGCAGTTCTTC. Protein sequence: CASSPSGTRGRNEQFF.

This sequence joins TRBV6-5 and TRBJ2-1, with TRBD2 matching 10 bases. This CDR3 has 15 amino acids. Germline V CDR1 and CDR2: MNHEY, SVGAGI. V lost 2 bases and J lost 9; bases outside the gene matches: 7. CDR3 nucleotides: TGTGCCAGCAGTTACGGAGGGACTAGCGTCCTTGAGCAGTTCTTC. It is translated as CASSYGGTSVLEQFF.

This clone has only one observation. The genes are TRBV6-5 and TRBJ1-4; 10 bases are shared with TRBD1. Trimming removed 2 bases from V and 6 bases from J; junction bases left unmatched: 3. CDR1 is MNHEY and CDR2 is SVGAGI in the germline V gene. This CDR3 comprises 15 residues. The CDR3 DNA reads TGTGCCAGCAGTTACAGGGGGACAGGGGATGAAAAACTGTTTTTT. As protein: CASSYRGTGDEKLFF.

The chain combines TRBV7-2 with TRBJ1-2; TRBD1 is a possible D gene (6 bases). V lost 1 base, J lost 4 bases, and 7 bases lay in between. This CDR3 is built from 13 residues. Germline V gives CDR1 SGHTA, CDR2 FQGNSA. The CDR3 loop reads CASSLEGGYGYTF. The CDR3 DNA is TGTGCCAGCAGCTTAGAAGGGGGCTATGGCTACACCTTC.